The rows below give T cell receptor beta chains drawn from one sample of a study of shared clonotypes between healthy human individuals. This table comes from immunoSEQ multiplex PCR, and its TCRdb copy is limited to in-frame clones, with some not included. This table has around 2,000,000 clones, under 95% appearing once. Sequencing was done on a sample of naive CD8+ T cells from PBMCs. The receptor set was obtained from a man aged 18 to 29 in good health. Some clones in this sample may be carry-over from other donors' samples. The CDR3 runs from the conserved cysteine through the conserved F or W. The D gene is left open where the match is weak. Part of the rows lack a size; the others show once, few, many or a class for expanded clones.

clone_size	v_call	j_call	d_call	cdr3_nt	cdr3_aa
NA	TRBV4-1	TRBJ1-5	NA	TGCGCCAGCAGCCTCTCGACCTCCAATCAGCCCCAGCATTTT	CASSLSTSNQPQHF
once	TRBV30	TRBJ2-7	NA	TGTGCCTCTCGCCGGAGGGGGCAAGGAGCCTACGAGCAGTACTTC	CASRRRGQGAYEQYF
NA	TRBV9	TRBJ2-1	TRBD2	TGTGCCAGCAGCGTACAAACCTCTAGCGGCAGCTCCTACAATGAGCAGTTCTTC	CASSVQTSSGSSYNEQFF
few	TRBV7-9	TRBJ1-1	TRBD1	TGTGCCAGCAGCGGAGGACAGGAAATGAACACTGAAGCTTTCTTT	CASSGGQEMNTEAFF
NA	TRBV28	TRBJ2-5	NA	TGTGCCAGCTCCGGGACGCCCGAAGAGACCCAGTACTTC	CASSGTPEETQYF
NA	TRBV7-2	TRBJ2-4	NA	TGTGCCAGCAGCTTAGGATGGGGCAGGGGAAACATTCAGTACTTC	CASSLGWGRGNIQYF
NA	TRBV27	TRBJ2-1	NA	TGTGCCAGCAGTTTAGGGATAGACATGGGCAATGAGCAGTTCTTC	CASSLGIDMGNEQFF
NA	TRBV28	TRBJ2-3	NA	TGTGCCAGCAGTTTGATTCGGTACGACACAGATACGCAGTATTTT	CASSLIRYDTDTQYF
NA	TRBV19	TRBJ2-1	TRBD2	TGTGCCAGTAGTATCGGAGCGGGAGCGCGGTTCTTC	CASSIGAGARFF
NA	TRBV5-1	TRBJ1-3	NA	TGCGCCAGCGCAATGGACGGAACCTCTGGAAACACCATATATTTT	CASAMDGTSGNTIYF
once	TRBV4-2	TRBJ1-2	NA	TGTGCCAGCAGCCAAGGGAGTCCGATTAGCTACACCTTC	CASSQGSPISYTF